What follows are 31 T cell receptor beta chains derived from one specimen sequenced in a study of T-cell reconstitution after alpha-beta-depleted transplantation in children. This sample's TCRbeta library carried unique molecular identifier barcodes. TCRdb used MiXCR to reprocess the PCR reads, holding one entry per CDR3 protein. The table shows about a million distinct CDR3 sequences, with about 31% occurring only once. Sequenced material: PBMCs, mostly from graft donor cells, taken 360 days after TCRalphabeta/CD19-depleted stem cell transplant. These receptor sequences come from a boy in the first two years of life who had a stem cell transplant for SCID, so the T cells may come from the graft donor.

CDR3 nucleotide sequence: TGTGCCAGCAGTCGGACAGATCGTATGAACACTGAAGCTTTCTTT. It encodes CASSRTDRMNTEAFF. The V gene is TRBV6-2 or TRBV6-3, the J gene TRBJ1-1; tentatively, D is TRBD1 (6 bases). This CDR3 has 15 amino acids. Trimming took 5 bases from V and 0 from J, leaving 13 bases between them. Germline CDR1 is MNHEY and CDR2 is SVGEGT.

This clonotype was observed a handful of times. V usage is TRBV5-5 and J usage is TRBJ2-1; D is unclear. Per the germline V gene, CDR1 is SGHKS and CDR2 is YYEKEE (reference sequence). V dropped 0 bases and J dropped 2 bases, with 9 bases sitting between them. The CDR3 is 15 residues long. In DNA form, the CDR3 reads TGTGCCAGCAGCTTGGCTTCGACACCCTACAATGAGCAGTTCTTC. Amino acids: CASSLASTPYNEQFF.

The chain couples TRBV7-8 to TRBJ2-5; the match to TRBD2 covers 8 bases. This CDR3 spans 14 amino acids. Unmatched junction bases numbered 2, after V lost 4 bases and J lost 1 base. The V gene's germline CDR1 is SGHVS and CDR2 FQNEAQ. The CDR3 DNA is TGTGCCAGCAGCTGGACTAGCCTCCAAGAGACCCAGTACTTC. Encoded protein: CASSWTSLQETQYF.

The J gene is TRBJ1-1, the V gene TRBV28; possibly TRBD1 for D (6 bases). Trimming pared 4 bases from V and 7 bases from J, leaving 16 bases between. Germline CDR1 and CDR2: MDHEN and SYDVKM. This CDR3 is 14 amino acids long. CDR3 DNA: TGTGCCAGCAGTTACACCTTGGGGGCGAATGAAGCTTTCTTT. Translated, it gives CASSYTLGANEAFF.

The chain uses TRBV4-2 and TRBJ2-3, with 7 bases fitting TRBD2. Germline trimming cut 0 bases from V and 1 base from J; bases unmatched to any gene: 1. Germline assignment: CDR1 LGHNA and CDR2 YNFKEQ. The CDR3 spans 15 residues. Written as DNA, the CDR3 is TGTGCCAGCAGCCAAGAGACTAGCCGCACAGATACGCAGTATTTT. Protein product: CASSQETSRTDTQYF.

This clonotype was counted between two and nine times. The chain combines TRBV29-1 with TRBJ2-3; D possibly matches TRBD1 or TRBD2 (5 bases each). CDR3 length equals 16 residues. V lost 4 bases, J lost 2 bases, and 19 bases lay in between. The germline V gene encodes CDR1 SQVTM and CDR2 ANQGSEA. The CDR3 sequence is CSVALPGPPYTDTQYF. For the CDR3, the DNA is TGCAGCGTTGCCCTGCCGGGGCCCCCATACACAGATACGCAGTATTTT.

In its sample, this clonotype was seen a few times. V usage is TRBV6-5 and J usage is TRBJ2-7; no clear D gene. From germline, CDR1 is MNHEY and CDR2 SVGAGI. Trimming removed 2 bases at V and 0 bases at J, with 14 bases between. This CDR3 has 16 residues. In DNA form, the CDR3 reads TGTGCCAGCAGTTACGCCCTTGACACTCCCTCCTACGAGCAGTACTTC. Translated, it gives CASSYALDTPSYEQYF.

This clonotype was seen only a few times. The chain recombines TRBV27 with TRBJ1-1, with a tentative D call TRBD1 (6 bases). The CDR3 extends over 16 amino acids. V gave up 3 bases and J gave up 6 bases, with 20 bases separating them. The germline CDR1 and CDR2 sequences are MNHEY and SMNVEV (reference sequence). The DNA for the CDR3 is TGTGCCAGCAGTTTCAGGGGCCGTTCCCAGGGCGCTGAAGCTTTCTTT. Its protein product is CASSFRGRSQGAEAFF.

The chain has TRBV6-2 or TRBV6-3 and TRBJ2-2; 7 nucleotides line up with TRBD2. Germline CDR1 MNHEY, CDR2 SVGEGT. V dropped 7 bases and J dropped 0; count of bases not matched to a gene: 5. The CDR3 spans 15 residues. The CDR3 here is CASTGTTSNTGELFF. The CDR3 DNA is TGTGCCAGCACGGGGACTACCTCGAACACCGGGGAGCTGTTTTTT.

The chain's CDR3 is CSASPSGFGETQYF. DNA of the CDR3: TGCAGTGCTAGCCCTAGCGGGTTTGGGGAGACCCAGTACTTC. J is TRBJ2-5 and V is TRBV20-1, with 8 bases lining up with TRBD2. CDR3 length: 14 amino acids. Germline V gives CDR1 DFQATT, CDR2 SNEGSKA (reference sequence). With 3 bases clipped from V and 5 bases from J, the junction kept 8 bases outside the gene matches.

This clonotype was observed a single time. The J gene is TRBJ2-7, the V gene TRBV6-5; TRBD1 matches at 10 bases. CDR3 size: 16 residues. After removal of 4 bases from V and 0 bases from J, the junction contained 6 bases not matched to a gene. Germline V gives CDR1 MNHEY, CDR2 SVGAGI. The DNA for the CDR3 is TGTGCCAGCAGTTCCCAGACAGGGGGCGGCTCCTACGAGCAGTACTTC. It codes for CASSSQTGGGSYEQYF.

The chain joins TRBV20-1 to TRBJ2-2, with D possibly TRBD1 on 6 matching bases. V was trimmed by 6 bases and J by 6 bases, leaving 20 bases between them. The CDR3 covers 15 residues. The germline CDR1 and CDR2 sequences are DFQATT and SNEGSKA (reference sequence). The CDR3 DNA follows: TGCAGTGCGCCCGACAGGAAACTAGGCCCCGGGGAGCTGTTTTTT. It encodes CSAPDRKLGPGELFF.

The V and J genes are TRBV18 and TRBJ2-3, with a weak D call TRBD2 (6 bases). This CDR3 contains 17 residues. V gave up 1 base and J gave up 0 bases, with 14 bases separating them. The V gene's germline CDR1 is KGHSH and CDR2 LQKENI. Here the CDR3 reads CASSPRNRGTSTDTQYF. DNA for the CDR3: TGTGCCAGCTCACCACGAAACCGCGGGACTAGCACAGATACGCAGTATTTT.

The chain is built from TRBV11-2 and TRBJ1-1; D perhaps matches TRBD1 (5 bases). From germline, CDR1 is SGHAT and CDR2 FQNNGV. V was pared by 2 bases and J by 6 bases, with 13 bases between. The CDR3 runs to 14 residues. The CDR3 protein is CASSLPRRAAEAFF. Written as DNA, the CDR3 is TGTGCCAGCAGCTTACCACGCAGGGCTGCTGAAGCTTTCTTT.

The rearrangement uses TRBV24-1 and TRBJ2-2; possibly TRBD1 or TRBD2 for D (5 bases each). Germline V gives CDR1 KGHDR, CDR2 SFDVKD. Trimming took 4 bases from V and 6 from J, leaving 14 bases between them. The length of the CDR3 is 15 residues. DNA of the CDR3: TGTGCCACCAGTGACACCGGGACGGCGTCCGGGGAGCTGTTTTTT. It encodes CATSDTGTASGELFF.

This clonotype has a handful of counts. The CDR3 coding sequence is TGTGCCAGCAGTTTACCAAGGGGGAGTACTGGGGCCAACGTCCTGACTTTC. Amino acid sequence: CASSLPRGSTGANVLTF. V is TRBV12-3 or TRBV12-4 and J is TRBJ2-6, with D tentatively TRBD1 (6 bases). V lost 2 bases and J lost 2, with 13 bases in between. The CDR3 contains 17 residues.

The J gene is TRBJ1-2, the V gene TRBV12-3 or TRBV12-4; TRBD1 matches 9 bases. V trimming: 6 bases; J trimming: 5 bases; junction bases outside the gene matches: 10. This CDR3 contains 15 residues. The CDR3 DNA is TGTGCCAGCAGCCCCGGGACAGGGATGACGTATGGCTACACCTTC. Translating it yields CASSPGTGMTYGYTF.

This chain connects TRBV6-5 to TRBJ1-1; tentative D call: TRBD1 (6 bases). V shed 0 bases and J shed 4 bases, with 9 bases lying between them. From germline, CDR1 is MNHEY and CDR2 SVGAGI. The CDR3 loop spans 14 amino acids. CDR3 sequence: CASSYSEGVTEAFF. For the CDR3, the DNA is TGTGCCAGCAGTTACTCGGAGGGGGTCACTGAAGCTTTCTTT.

V usage is TRBV28 and J usage is TRBJ2-1; 7 bases are shared with TRBD1. This CDR3 contains 15 residues. Germline CDR1 and CDR2: MDHEN and SYDVKM. Trimming took 5 bases from V and 2 from J; bases not matched to a gene: 6. The CDR3 here is CASSAPGQTYNEQFF. The DNA of the CDR3 is TGTGCCAGCAGTGCCCCGGGACAGACCTACAATGAGCAGTTCTTC.

The rearrangement links TRBV5-1 to TRBJ1-4; unclear D gene. V gave up 0 bases and J gave up 0 bases, with 9 bases separating them. Germline V gene data show CDR1 as SGHRS and CDR2 as YFSETQ. CDR3 size: 16 residues. The CDR3 region is CASSLEGISTNEKLFF. As DNA, the CDR3 is TGCGCCAGCAGCTTGGAAGGGATCTCAACTAATGAAAAACTGTTTTTT.

The chain employs TRBV12-3 or TRBV12-4 and TRBJ1-2, with unresolved D. V was cut by 3 bases and J by 9 bases, with 17 bases left in between. The CDR3 totals 14 residues. The CDR3 protein is CASSFVGQSVSYTF. CDR3 nucleotides: TGTGCCAGCAGTTTCGTTGGGCAGTCCGTAAGCTACACCTTC.

This clonotype has a handful of counts. DNA of the CDR3: TGTGCCAGCACTCCCGGGACTAGCGGGGGCCATGAGCAGTTCTTC. Its translation: CASTPGTSGGHEQFF. The rearrangement uses TRBV28 and TRBJ2-1, with 14 bases matching TRBD2. There are 15 residues in the CDR3. Germline V CDR1 and CDR2: MDHEN, SYDVKM. Trimming removed 7 bases from V and 8 bases from J; junction bases left unmatched: 7.

This clonotype was observed many times. The rearrangement links TRBV5-1 to TRBJ2-6; D is uncertain. Trimming removed 0 bases from V and 1 base from J, with 5 bases in between. There are 15 residues in the CDR3. Germline V CDR1 and CDR2: SGHRS, YFSETQ. CDR3 sequence: CASSLDGSGANVLTF. Written as DNA, the CDR3 is TGCGCCAGCAGCTTGGATGGGTCTGGGGCCAACGTCCTGACTTTC.

This clonotype was counted ten times or more. The CDR3 DNA reads TGTGCCAGCAGTTCCCGATCTGGAGAGCAGTTCTTC. This translates into CASSSRSGEQFF. V usage is TRBV6-5 and J usage is TRBJ2-1; the D is unclear. This CDR3 has 12 residues. The ends were cut back, 4 bases at V and 10 bases at J, with 11 bases in the middle. In germline, CDR1 is MNHEY, CDR2 SVGAGI.

The rearrangement uses TRBV3-1 and TRBJ2-2; D is perhaps TRBD1 (6 bases). Trimming stripped 5 bases from V and 1 base from J, with 11 bases between. This CDR3 contains 15 residues. Germline V gives CDR1 LGHDT, CDR2 YNNKEL (reference sequence). The CDR3 DNA follows: TGTGCCAGCAGCTCTGACAGGATGAACACCGGGGAGCTGTTTTTT. It encodes CASSSDRMNTGELFF.

In its sample, this clonotype was seen a few times. DNA for the CDR3: TGCGCCAGCAGCTTGGGCGGGGGGACACAAGAGACCCAGTACTTC. Amino acid sequence: CASSLGGGTQETQYF. The chain couples TRBV5-1 to TRBJ2-5; 8 bases are shared with TRBD2. The CDR3 is made up of 15 amino acids. The J segment lost 2 bases and the V segment lost 0 bases, leaving 3 bases of the junction unmatched. Per the germline V gene, CDR1 is SGHRS and CDR2 is YFSETQ.

The chain joins TRBV29-1 to TRBJ2-2, with D maybe TRBD1 (5 bases). V lost 4 bases and J lost 2, with 14 bases in between. The germline V gene has CDR1 SQVTM and CDR2 ANQGSEA. This CDR3 region has 15 residues. Written as DNA, the CDR3 is TGCAGCGTTGGTGGGGCTACCCGCAACACCGGGGAGCTGTTTTTT. Translating it yields CSVGGATRNTGELFF.

This clonotype was detected only a few times. The chain is built from TRBV9 and TRBJ2-1; D gene unclear. Germline CDR1 and CDR2: SGDLS and YYNGEE. Trimming pared 0 bases from V and 9 bases from J, leaving 10 bases between. CDR3 length equals 13 residues. CDR3 DNA sequence: TGTGCCAGCAGCGTAGTGAATATGGGTGAGCAGTTCTTC. It translates to CASSVVNMGEQFF.

This clonotype was found once. V is TRBV27 and J is TRBJ2-7; D possibly corresponds to TRBD1 (6 bases). The V end lost 7 bases, the J end lost 2 bases, and 15 bases lay between the germline ends. The CDR3 is 14 amino acids. Germline lookup yields CDR1 MNHEY and CDR2 SMNVEV (reference sequence). Here the CDR3 reads CASNPGQRPYEQYF. CDR3 in DNA: TGTGCCAGCAATCCCGGACAGAGACCCTACGAGCAGTACTTC.

This rearrangement joins TRBV12-3 or TRBV12-4 to TRBJ1-1; unclear D gene. This CDR3 has 13 amino acids. V dropped 1 base and J dropped 9 bases, with 12 bases sitting between them. Here the CDR3 reads CASSLGGYSKAFF. In nucleotides, the CDR3 is TGTGCCAGCAGTTTAGGAGGTTATAGTAAAGCTTTCTTT.

The rearrangement links TRBV20-1 to TRBJ1-3; unclear D gene. From germline, CDR1 is DFQATT and CDR2 SNEGSKA (reference sequence). Trimming pared 4 bases from V and 0 bases from J, leaving 10 bases between. The CDR3 spans 14 residues. Here the CDR3 reads CSANSRSSGNTIYF. The DNA of the CDR3 is TGCAGTGCTAATAGTCGGAGCTCTGGAAACACCATATATTTT.